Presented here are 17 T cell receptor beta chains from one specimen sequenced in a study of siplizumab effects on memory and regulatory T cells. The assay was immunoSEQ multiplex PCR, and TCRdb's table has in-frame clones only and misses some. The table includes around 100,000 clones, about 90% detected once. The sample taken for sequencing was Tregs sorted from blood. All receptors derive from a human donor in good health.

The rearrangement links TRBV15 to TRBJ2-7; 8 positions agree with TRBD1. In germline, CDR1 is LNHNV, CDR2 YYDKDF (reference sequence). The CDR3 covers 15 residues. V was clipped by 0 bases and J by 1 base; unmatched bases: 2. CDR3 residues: CATSRDRGRSYEQYF. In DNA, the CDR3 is TGTGCCACCAGCAGAGACAGGGGGCGGTCCTACGAGCAGTACTTC. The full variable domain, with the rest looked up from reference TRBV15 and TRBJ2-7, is DAMVIQNPRYQVTQFGKPVTLSCSQTLNHNVMYWYQQKSSQAPKLLFHYYDKDFNNEADTPDNFQSRRPNTSFCFLDIRSPGLGDTAMYLCATSRDRGRSYEQYFGPGTRLTVT.

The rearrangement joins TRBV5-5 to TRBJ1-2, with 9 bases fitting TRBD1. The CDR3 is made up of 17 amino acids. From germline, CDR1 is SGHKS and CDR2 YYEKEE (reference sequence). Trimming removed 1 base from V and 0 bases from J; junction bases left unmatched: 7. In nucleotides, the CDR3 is TGTGCCAGCAGCTTGTCCCGGGACAGGGAAGCTAACTATGGCTACACCTTC. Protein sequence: CASSLSRDREANYGYTF.

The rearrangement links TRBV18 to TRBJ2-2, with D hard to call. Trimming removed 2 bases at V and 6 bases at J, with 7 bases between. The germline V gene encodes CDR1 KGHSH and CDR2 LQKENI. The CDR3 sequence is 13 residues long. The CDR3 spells CASSPIGSGELFF. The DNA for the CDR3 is TGTGCCAGCTCACCAATTGGGTCCGGGGAGCTGTTTTTT.

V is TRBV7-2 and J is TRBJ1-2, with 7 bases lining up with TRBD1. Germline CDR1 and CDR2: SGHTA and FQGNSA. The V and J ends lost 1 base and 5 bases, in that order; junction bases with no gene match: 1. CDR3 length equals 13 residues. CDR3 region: CASSLGQGYGYTF. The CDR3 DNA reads TGTGCCAGCAGCTTAGGACAGGGTTATGGCTACACCTTC.

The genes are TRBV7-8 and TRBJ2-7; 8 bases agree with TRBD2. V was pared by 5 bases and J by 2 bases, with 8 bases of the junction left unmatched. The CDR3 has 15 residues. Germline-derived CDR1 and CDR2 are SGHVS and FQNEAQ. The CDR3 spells CASSPSLAGTYEQYF. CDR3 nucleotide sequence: TGTGCCAGCAGCCCCTCCTTAGCGGGGACCTACGAGCAGTACTTC.

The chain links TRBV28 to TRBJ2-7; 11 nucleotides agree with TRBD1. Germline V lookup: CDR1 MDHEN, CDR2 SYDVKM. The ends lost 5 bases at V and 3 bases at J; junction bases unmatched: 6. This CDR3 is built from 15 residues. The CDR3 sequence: CASSLSGQGVYEQYF. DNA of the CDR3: TGTGCCAGCAGTCTCTCGGGACAGGGGGTCTACGAGCAGTACTTC.

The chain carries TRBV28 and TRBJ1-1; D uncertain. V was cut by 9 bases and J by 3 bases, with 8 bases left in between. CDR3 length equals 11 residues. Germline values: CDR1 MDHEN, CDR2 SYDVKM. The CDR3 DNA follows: TGTGCCAGTATTACAGACACTGAAGCTTTCTTT. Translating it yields CASITDTEAFF.

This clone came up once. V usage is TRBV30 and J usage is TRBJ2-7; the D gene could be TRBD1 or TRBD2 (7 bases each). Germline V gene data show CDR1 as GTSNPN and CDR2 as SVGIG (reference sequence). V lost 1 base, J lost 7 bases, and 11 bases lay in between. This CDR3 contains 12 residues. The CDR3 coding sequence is TGTGCCTGGAGTGACCAGGGGGGGGAGCAGTACTTC. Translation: CAWSDQGGEQYF.

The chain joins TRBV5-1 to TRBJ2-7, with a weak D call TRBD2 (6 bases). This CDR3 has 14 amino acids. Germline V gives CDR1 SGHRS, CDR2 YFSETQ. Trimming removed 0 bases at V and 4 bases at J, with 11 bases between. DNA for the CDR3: TGCGCCAGCAGCTTGGCCTTGCGGGATTACGAGCAGTACTTC. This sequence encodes CASSLALRDYEQYF.

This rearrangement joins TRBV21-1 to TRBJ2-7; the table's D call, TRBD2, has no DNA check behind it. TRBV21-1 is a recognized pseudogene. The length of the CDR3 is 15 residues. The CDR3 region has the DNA TGTGCCAGCAGTGGATCACTACACGTGTTAGACGAGCAGTACTTC. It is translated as CASSGSLHVLDEQYF.

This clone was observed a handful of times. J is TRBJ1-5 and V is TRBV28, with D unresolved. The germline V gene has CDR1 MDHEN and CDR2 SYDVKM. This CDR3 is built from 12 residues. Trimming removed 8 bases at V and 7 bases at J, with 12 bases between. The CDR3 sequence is CASYTVFQPQHF. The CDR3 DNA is TGTGCCAGCTATACAGTTTTCCAGCCCCAGCATTTT.

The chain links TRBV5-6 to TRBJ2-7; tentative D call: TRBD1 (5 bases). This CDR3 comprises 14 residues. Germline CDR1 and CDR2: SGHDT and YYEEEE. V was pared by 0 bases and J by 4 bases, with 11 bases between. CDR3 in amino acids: CASSLGRVTYEQYF. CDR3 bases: TGTGCCAGCAGCTTGGGCAGGGTCACGTACGAGCAGTACTTC. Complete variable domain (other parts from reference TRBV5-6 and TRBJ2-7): DAGVTQSPTHLIKTRGQQVTLRCSPKSGHDTVSWYQQALGQGPQFIFQYYEEEERQRGNFPDRFSGHQFPNYSSELNVNALLLGDSALYLCASSLGRVTYEQYFGPGTRLTVT.

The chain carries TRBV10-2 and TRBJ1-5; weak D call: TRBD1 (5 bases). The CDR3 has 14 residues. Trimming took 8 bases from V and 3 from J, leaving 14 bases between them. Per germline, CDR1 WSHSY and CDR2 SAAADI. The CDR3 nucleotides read TGCGCCAGCGCACAGGTAACATCCAATCAGCCCCAGCATTTT. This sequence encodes CASAQVTSNQPQHF.

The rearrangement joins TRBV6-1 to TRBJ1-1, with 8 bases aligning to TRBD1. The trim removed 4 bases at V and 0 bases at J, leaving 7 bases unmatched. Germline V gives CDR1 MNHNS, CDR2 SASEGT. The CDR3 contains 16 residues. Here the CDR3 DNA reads TGTGCCAGCAGTGGCGACAGGGGTTACATGAACACTGAAGCTTTCTTT. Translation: CASSGDRGYMNTEAFF.

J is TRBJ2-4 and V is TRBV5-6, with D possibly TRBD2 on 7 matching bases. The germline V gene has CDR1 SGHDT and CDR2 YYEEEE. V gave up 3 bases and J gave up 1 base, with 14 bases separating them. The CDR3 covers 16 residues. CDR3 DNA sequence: TGTGCCAGCAGCTCACGGGGGGCGCGGGCCAAAAACATTCAGTACTTC. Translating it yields CASSSRGARAKNIQYF.

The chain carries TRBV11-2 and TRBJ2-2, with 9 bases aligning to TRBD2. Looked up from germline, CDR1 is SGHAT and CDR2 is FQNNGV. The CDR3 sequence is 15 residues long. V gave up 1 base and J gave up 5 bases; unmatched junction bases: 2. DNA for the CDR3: TGTGCCAGCAGCTTAGTTCTAGCGGGGACCGGGGAGCTGTTTTTT. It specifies CASSLVLAGTGELFF.

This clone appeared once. CDR3 sequence reads: CASRDRPGYGYTF. The CDR3 DNA reads as TGTGCCAGCAGGGACAGGCCGGGCTATGGCTACACCTTC. V gene TRBV6-5 combines with J gene TRBJ1-2, with TRBD1 matching 7 bases. This CDR3 is 13 amino acids long. Germline V gene data show CDR1 as MNHEY and CDR2 as SVGAGI. Trimming cost V 6 bases and J 4 bases; bases outside gene matches: 5.